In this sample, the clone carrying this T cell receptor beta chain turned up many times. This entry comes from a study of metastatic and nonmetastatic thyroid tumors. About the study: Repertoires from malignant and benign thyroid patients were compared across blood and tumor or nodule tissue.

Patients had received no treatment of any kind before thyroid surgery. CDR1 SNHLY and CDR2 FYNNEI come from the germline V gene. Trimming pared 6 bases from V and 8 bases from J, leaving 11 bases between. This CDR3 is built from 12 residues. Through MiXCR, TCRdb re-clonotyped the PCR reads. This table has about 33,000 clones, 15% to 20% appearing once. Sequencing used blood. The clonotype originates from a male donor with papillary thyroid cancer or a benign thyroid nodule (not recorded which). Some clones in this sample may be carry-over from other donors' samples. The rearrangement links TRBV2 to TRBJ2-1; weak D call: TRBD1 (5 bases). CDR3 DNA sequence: TGTGCCAGCAGGGGGTTAGGGGATGAGCAGTTCTTC. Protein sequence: CASRGLGDEQFF.